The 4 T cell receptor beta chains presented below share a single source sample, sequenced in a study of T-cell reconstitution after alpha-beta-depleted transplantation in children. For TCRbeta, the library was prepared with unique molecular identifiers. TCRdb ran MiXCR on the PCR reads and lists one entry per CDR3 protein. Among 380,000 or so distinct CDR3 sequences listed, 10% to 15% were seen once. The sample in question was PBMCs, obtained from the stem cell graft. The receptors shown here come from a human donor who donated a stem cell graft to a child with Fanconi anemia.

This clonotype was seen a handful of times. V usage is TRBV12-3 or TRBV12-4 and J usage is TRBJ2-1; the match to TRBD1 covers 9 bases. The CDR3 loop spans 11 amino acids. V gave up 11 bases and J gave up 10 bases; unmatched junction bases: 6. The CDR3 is CADGQGREQFF. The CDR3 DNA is TGTGCCGACGGACAGGGGCGGGAGCAGTTCTTC.

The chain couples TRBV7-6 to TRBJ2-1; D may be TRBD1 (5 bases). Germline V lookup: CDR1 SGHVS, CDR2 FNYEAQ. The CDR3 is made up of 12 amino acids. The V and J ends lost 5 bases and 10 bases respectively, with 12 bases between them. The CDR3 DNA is TGTGCCAGCAGCCAACCTCAGGGCGAGCAGTTCTTC. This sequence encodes CASSQPQGEQFF.

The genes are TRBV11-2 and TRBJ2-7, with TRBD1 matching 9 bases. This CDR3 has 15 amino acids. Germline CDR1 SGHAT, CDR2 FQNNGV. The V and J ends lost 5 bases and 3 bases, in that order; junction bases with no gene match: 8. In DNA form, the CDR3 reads TGTGCCAGCAGCACCGGGACAGGGATCTTCTACGAGCAGTACTTC. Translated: CASSTGTGIFYEQYF.

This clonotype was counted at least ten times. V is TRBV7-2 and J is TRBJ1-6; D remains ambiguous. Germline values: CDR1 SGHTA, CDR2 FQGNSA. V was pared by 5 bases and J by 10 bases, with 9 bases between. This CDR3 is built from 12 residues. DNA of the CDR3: TGTGCCAGCAGCCAGGACCGATCACCCCTCCACTTT. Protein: CASSQDRSPLHF.